This T cell receptor beta chain appears in the sequencing data of a study of blood T cell repertoires in COVID-19. Trimming pared 1 base from V and 7 bases from J, leaving 20 bases between. Germline-derived CDR1 and CDR2 are SNHLY and FYNNEI. The CDR3 totals 17 residues. Sequencing was performed with immunoSEQ multiplex PCR; in TCRdb, only in-frame clones are kept and a portion is missing. Seen here are about 520,000 clones, approximately 85% observed once, and the top ten hold under 4%. The sequenced sample consisted of peripheral blood. The chain joins TRBV2 to TRBJ2-1; possibly TRBD2 for D (5 bases). The clonotype comes from a human donor in a cohort sampled during active COVID-19. CDR3 nucleotide sequence: TGTGCCAGCAGTGAAGTGGGAGTTAGCCCAAGGGAGAATGAGCAGTTCTTC. Protein product: CASSEVGVSPRENEQFF.